This paragraph reports one TCR beta chain. The germline V and J ends were trimmed by 5 bases and 1 base, with 16 bases remaining between them. This CDR3 is 16 amino acids long. Germline CDR1 SGHAT, CDR2 FQNNGV. The source of the sample is a study of blood T cell repertoires in COVID-19. Study as a whole: There were acute and convalescent COVID-19 samples, and they came from the United States, Italy and Spain. The cDNA or gDNA used as material had been derived from T cells, B-cell-depleted T cells, or PBMCs.

The Seattle patients joined while their infection was active and were tracked longitudinally afterward. How the authors handled the data: For nucleated cells, counts were estimated from reference gene primer amplification. Assay used: immunoSEQ multiplex PCR; TCRdb lists only in-frame clones, some missing. V and J calls and clone size are those listed in that table; D and trimming were worked out from the DNA. The sample lists roughly 200,000 clones; about four fifths were seen once. The chain carries TRBV11-2 and TRBJ2-3; perhaps TRBD2 as D (6 bases). This receptor was taken from a woman aged 35 to 49 with COVID-19, enrolled during active disease. The specimen was peripheral blood. CDR3 nucleotides: TGTGCCAGCAGCCTACTAACCGGGAGTGGCACAGATACGCAGTATTTT. It specifies CASSLLTGSGTDTQYF.